The 24 T cell receptor beta chains in this list originate from one sample, sequenced in a study of blood T cell repertoires in COVID-19. Generated by immunoSEQ multiplex PCR, the TCRdb table keeps only in-frame clones and is missing some. The sample has about 170,000 clones, 86% seen once; the top ten hold approximately 11%. Sequencing used peripheral blood. The source of these receptors is a woman in her fifties or sixties with COVID-19, enrolled during active disease.

This clone was found a few times. The rearrangement joins TRBV11-3 to TRBJ2-7; 8 bases match TRBD2. The CDR3 is made up of 18 amino acids. Germline CDR1 reads SGHNT; CDR2 reads YENEEA. With V trimmed by 3 bases and J by 0 bases, 13 bases remained unmatched. The CDR3 region is CASSFWEVAGQSSYEQYF. The CDR3 region has the DNA TGTGCCAGCAGCTTTTGGGAGGTAGCGGGACAAAGCTCCTACGAGCAGTACTTC.

This clone has more than one count but fewer than ten. The rearrangement joins TRBV5-4 to TRBJ1-6; the D gene is possibly TRBD1 (6 bases). Germline V gene sequence: CDR1 SGHNT, CDR2 YYREEE (reference sequence). The CDR3 length is 16 residues. With 3 bases removed from V and 9 bases from J, the gap between germline ends came to 19 bases. CDR3 residues: CASSSQSARGLSPLHF. The CDR3 DNA is TGTGCCAGCAGCTCGCAGTCGGCCAGGGGTCTTTCACCCCTCCACTTT.

The genes are TRBV30 and TRBJ1-2; TRBD1 might be the D (6 bases). V shed 3 bases and J shed 1 base, with 9 bases lying between them. Germline CDR1 reads GTSNPN; CDR2 reads SVGIG (reference sequence). This CDR3 region has 13 residues. CDR3 DNA: TGTGCCTGGAGGGACAGTCTTAACTATGGCTACACCTTC. Its translation is CAWRDSLNYGYTF.

The J gene is TRBJ2-5, the V gene TRBV12-3 or TRBV12-4, with D unclear. The V end was cut by 5 bases, the J end by 4 bases, with 8 bases between. The CDR3 loop spans 12 amino acids. This CDR3 reads CASSPFLETQYF. In DNA form, the CDR3 reads TGTGCCAGCAGTCCTTTTTTAGAGACCCAGTACTTC.

The sample holds a few counts of this clone. The chain combines TRBV19 with TRBJ2-5; D gene ambiguous. V lost 6 bases and J 1 base, leaving 9 bases between the germline ends. Germline lookup yields CDR1 LNHDA and CDR2 SQIVND (reference sequence). This CDR3 contains 13 residues. CDR3 amino acids: CASRRRSQETQYF. As DNA, the CDR3 is TGTGCCAGTAGGAGACGGAGCCAAGAGACCCAGTACTTC.

The rearrangement joins TRBV10-1 to TRBJ2-7; TRBD1 aligns across 9 bases. Germline CDR1 reads WNHNN; CDR2 reads SYGVQD (reference sequence). The V and J ends lost 6 bases and 3 bases, in that order; junction bases with no gene match: 3. The CDR3 spans 13 residues. DNA of the CDR3: TGCGCCAGCAGCCCGGACAGGGGCTACGAGCAGTACTTC. Residues: CASSPDRGYEQYF.

This chain links TRBV27 with TRBJ2-3, with a tentative D call TRBD1 (5 bases). Trimming removed 6 bases from V and 0 bases from J, with 10 bases in between. CDR1 MNHEY and CDR2 SMNVEV come from the germline V gene (reference sequence). The CDR3 extends over 14 amino acids. The CDR3 DNA reads TGTGCCAGCAGGTGGACACGCAGCACAGATACGCAGTATTTT. Translation: CASRWTRSTDTQYF.

This clone was seen just once. The rearrangement uses TRBV3-1 (or the pseudogene TRBV3-2) and TRBJ1-1; D is unresolved. Germline V gene sequence: CDR1 LGHDT, CDR2 YNNKEL (reference sequence). This CDR3 region has 13 residues. V was trimmed by 1 base and J by 10 bases, leaving 13 bases between them. DNA of the CDR3: TGTGCCAGCAGCCAAGTCAACAAGGGAGGAGCTTTCTTT. Translating gives CASSQVNKGGAFF.

The chain couples TRBV6-5 to TRBJ2-7; 7 bases are a match to TRBD1. This CDR3 spans 13 amino acids. Trimming removed 8 bases from V and 2 bases from J; junction bases left unmatched: 6. Germline loops: CDR1 MNHEY, CDR2 SVGAGI. The CDR3 DNA is TGTGCCAGCCTACAGACAGGGACCTACGAGCAGTACTTC. This codes for CASLQTGTYEQYF.

V gene TRBV5-1 combines with J gene TRBJ1-4; D is uncertain. Germline V gives CDR1 SGHRS, CDR2 YFSETQ. The CDR3 loop spans 14 amino acids. Trimming shortened V by 4 bases and J by 0 bases, and 7 bases separated the two germline ends. CDR3 in DNA: TGCGCCAGCAGCCTCGGTACAACTAATGAAAAACTGTTTTTT. Translation: CASSLGTTNEKLFF.

This clone was picked up a small number of times. The chain employs TRBV5-5 and TRBJ1-4; 9 bases are shared with TRBD1. V shed 0 bases and J 8 bases; nucleotides not matched to a gene: 5. The germline V gene encodes CDR1 SGHKS and CDR2 YYEKEE (reference sequence). The CDR3 covers 15 residues. The chain's CDR3 is CASSLAGTGGEKLFF. The CDR3 nucleotides read TGTGCCAGCAGCTTGGCGGGAACAGGGGGCGAAAAACTGTTTTTT.

The V and J genes are TRBV7-9 and TRBJ1-2; TRBD1 aligns across 9 bases. The trim removed 6 bases at V and 7 bases at J, leaving 12 bases unmatched. Germline CDR1 is SEHNR and CDR2 is FQNEAQ (reference sequence). The CDR3 totals 15 residues. The CDR3 loop reads CASSSNRGLTFGYTF. Here the CDR3 DNA reads TGTGCCAGCAGTTCCAACAGGGGGCTAACGTTTGGCTACACCTTC. Combining the CDR3 with reference TRBV7-9 and TRBJ1-2 gives the whole variable domain DTGVSQNPRHKITKRGQNVTFRCDPISEHNRLYWYRQTLGQGPEFLTYFQNEAQLEKSRLLSDRFSAERPKGSFSTLEIQRTEQGDSAMYLCASSSNRGLTFGYTFGSGTRLTVV.

V gene TRBV10-2 combines with J gene TRBJ1-4; no reliable D call. Germline CDR1 WSHSY, CDR2 SAAADI. The CDR3 spans 14 residues. V was pared by 2 bases and J by 8 bases, with 12 bases between. The CDR3 region has the DNA TGCGCCAGCAGTGAGACCAGGCTTGAGGAAAAACTGTTTTTT. Protein sequence: CASSETRLEEKLFF.

This clone was observed a few times. The chain links TRBV5-6 to TRBJ2-2, with 12 bases that match TRBD2. The CDR3 contains 15 residues. CDR1 and CDR2 (germline): SGHDT, YYEEEE. V lost 4 bases and J lost 4; bases outside the gene matches: 2. The CDR3, as DNA: TGTGCCAGCAGCAGGACTAGCGGGGTCACCGGGGAGCTGTTTTTT. It codes for CASSRTSGVTGELFF.

The chain uses TRBV5-1 and TRBJ2-3, with D uncertain. This CDR3 has 12 amino acids. V was trimmed by 2 bases and J by 2 bases, leaving 3 bases between them. Per germline, CDR1 SGHRS and CDR2 YFSETQ. The CDR3 loop is CASSFNTDTQYF. The CDR3 nucleotides read TGCGCCAGCAGCTTCAACACAGATACGCAGTATTTT.

The chain recombines TRBV30 with TRBJ1-1, with 8 positions matching TRBD1. Germline-derived CDR1 and CDR2 are GTSNPN and SVGIG (reference sequence). The V and J ends lost 4 bases and 2 bases, in that order; junction bases with no gene match: 3. CDR3 length equals 13 residues. The CDR3 is CAWTDRGNTEAFF. CDR3 DNA: TGTGCCTGGACCGACAGGGGAAACACTGAAGCTTTCTTT.

The chain joins TRBV10-3 to TRBJ2-3, with TRBD2 as a possible D gene (5 bases). The CDR3 is made up of 15 amino acids. With 2 bases removed from V and 4 bases from J, the gap between germline ends came to 13 bases. Germline CDR1 and CDR2: ENHRY and SYGVKD. DNA for the CDR3: TGTGCCATCAGTGAGCCGCCTCTAGCAGCAGATACGCAGTATTTT. Its translation is CAISEPPLAADTQYF.

This rearrangement joins TRBV11-3 to TRBJ2-5; tentative D call: TRBD1 (5 bases). The V end was cut by 3 bases, the J end by 4 bases, with 12 bases between. Germline CDR1 reads SGHNT; CDR2 reads YENEEA. The CDR3 is made up of 14 amino acids. CDR3 bases: TGTGCCAGCAGCTTCCAGGGAATGGGAGAGACCCAGTACTTC. Its translation: CASSFQGMGETQYF.

The CDR3 DNA sequence: TGTGCCAGTACGGGGACAGGGGGTATTTGGACTGAAGCTTTCTTT. Amino acids: CASTGTGGIWTEAFF. The J gene is TRBJ1-1, the V gene TRBV19; 11 bases match TRBD1. From germline, CDR1 is LNHDA and CDR2 SQIVND (reference sequence). The CDR3 loop spans 15 amino acids. Unmatched junction bases numbered 9, after V lost 7 bases and J lost 5 bases.

The rearrangement joins TRBV14 to TRBJ1-2, with TRBD1 as a possible D gene (6 bases). V dropped 4 bases and J dropped 9 bases, with 15 bases sitting between them. The germline CDR1 and CDR2 sequences are SGHDN and FVKESK. This CDR3 has 13 residues. The CDR3 loop is CASSPTGFSRYTF. Here the CDR3 DNA reads TGTGCCAGCAGCCCTACAGGGTTTTCACGCTACACCTTC.

The chain uses TRBV7-9 and TRBJ1-2, with D tentatively TRBD1 (6 bases). This CDR3 spans 12 amino acids. The V gene's germline CDR1 is SEHNR and CDR2 FQNEAQ (reference sequence). V was pared by 1 base and J by 8 bases, with 8 bases between. The CDR3 DNA reads TGTGCCAGCAGCTTAGAACAGGGAGGCTACACCTTC. Protein: CASSLEQGGYTF.

The CDR3 bases are TGTGCCAGCAGCTGGCTACTAGCGGCTAACCCCTACGAGCAGTACTTC. This codes for CASSWLLAANPYEQYF. The V call is TRBV7-8, the J call TRBJ2-7, with 8 bases identical to TRBD2. V lost 4 bases, J lost 2 bases, and 10 bases stayed unmatched. CDR1 is SGHVS and CDR2 is FQNEAQ in the germline V gene. The CDR3 runs 16 residues.

The chain couples TRBV11-2 to TRBJ1-4; possible D gene TRBD1, 5 bases. V lost 6 bases and J lost 7, with 9 bases in between. The CDR3 runs 12 residues. CDR1 and CDR2 from the germline V gene are SGHAT and FQNNGV. CDR3 amino acids: CASSWGGEKLFF. The CDR3 region has the DNA TGTGCCAGCAGTTGGGGGGGTGAAAAACTGTTTTTT.

The V and J genes are TRBV9 and TRBJ1-2, with TRBD1 matching 8 bases. V was pared by 0 bases and J by 3 bases, with 1 base of the junction left unmatched. Per the germline V gene, CDR1 is SGDLS and CDR2 is YYNGEE. The CDR3 runs to 14 residues. The chain's CDR3 is CASSVGQGYYGYTF. The CDR3 nucleotides are TGTGCCAGCAGCGTAGGACAGGGGTACTATGGCTACACCTTC.